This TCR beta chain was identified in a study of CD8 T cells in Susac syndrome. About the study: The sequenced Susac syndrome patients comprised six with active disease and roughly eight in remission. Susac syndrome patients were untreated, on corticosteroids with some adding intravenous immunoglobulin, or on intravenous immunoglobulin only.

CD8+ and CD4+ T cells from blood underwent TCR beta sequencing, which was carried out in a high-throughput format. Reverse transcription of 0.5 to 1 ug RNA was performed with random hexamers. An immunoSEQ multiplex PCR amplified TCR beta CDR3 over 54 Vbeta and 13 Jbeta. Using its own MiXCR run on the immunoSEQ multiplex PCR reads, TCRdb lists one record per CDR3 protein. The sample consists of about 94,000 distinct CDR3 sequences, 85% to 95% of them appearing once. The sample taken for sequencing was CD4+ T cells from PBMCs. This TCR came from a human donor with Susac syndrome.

The CDR3 DNA sequence: TGTGCCAGCAACATGAACACCGGGGAGCTGTTTTTT. It encodes CASNMNTGELFF. V gene TRBV2 combines with J gene TRBJ2-2; D not certain. The V and J ends lost 7 bases and 1 base respectively, with 4 bases between them. This CDR3 contains 12 residues. CDR1 SNHLY and CDR2 FYNNEI come from the germline V gene.